This T cell receptor beta chain comes out of a study of T cell responses to AZD1222 COVID-19 vaccine. Only in-frame clones appear in the TCRdb table, and some are missing; sequencing was by immunoSEQ multiplex PCR. The data show 95,000 to 130,000 clones, more than 85% seen once. V was shortened by 1 base and J by 6 bases, with 13 bases between the two germline ends. The V gene's germline CDR1 is MNHNS and CDR2 SASEGT. The CDR3 totals 15 residues. The sample consisted of peripheral blood, taken on day 0 of AZD1222 vaccination. This chain joins TRBV6-1 and TRBJ1-5; D might be TRBD1 (6 bases). This TCR was sampled from an adult in good health. CDR3 DNA: TGTGCCAGCAGTGAAGGTTCCGGGGGCGGTCAGCCCCAGCATTTT. Encoded protein: CASSEGSGGGQPQHF.